This TCR beta chain was identified in a study of blood T cell repertoires in COVID-19. Study-level information: Sites in the United States, Italy and Spain provided acute and convalescent COVID-19 samples.

Measured with immunoSEQ multiplex PCR; TCRdb has only the in-frame clones, and not every one. Here the sample spans around 49,000 clones, about 89% being singletons. The sequenced sample was peripheral blood. The source of this sequence is a human donor in a cohort sampled during active COVID-19.

The CDR3 region has the DNA TGTGCCAGTAGTACCCCTCCGGACAGGAGGGGAGCTTTCTTT. Its translation is CASSTPPDRRGAFF. V is TRBV19 and J is TRBJ1-1, with 7 bases fitting TRBD1. V shed 4 bases, J shed 10 bases, and the junction held 12 bases outside the gene matches. CDR1 and CDR2 from the germline V gene are LNHDA and SQIVND (reference sequence). The CDR3 covers 14 residues.